Listed below are T cell receptor beta chains from one sample, sequenced in a study of blood T cells in healthy people across ages. TCRdb processed the 5' RACE reads anew with MiXCR; each CDR3 protein has one entry. The profile shows approximately 780,000 distinct CDR3 sequences, about 26% of them singletons. The same specimen was also included in a second study, on T cells of mothers and their children.

The sample comprised blood. These receptors were obtained from a boy aged 10-17 years in good health. Both conserved end residues are part of each CDR3. D genes are given only for firm matches. Where a row states a size, it is once, few, many or the class of an expanded clone; other rows omit it.

J gene	clone size	V gene	D gene	CDR3 DNA	CDR3 protein
TRBJ2-7	.	TRBV28	TRBD1	TGTGCCAGCAGTTTCCACGGGACAGGGCCCCACGAGCAGTACTTC	CASSFHGTGPHEQYF
TRBJ2-1	.	TRBV5-5	.	TGTGCCAGCAGCCCTCTAGCGCTGGTCCTCTATTACAATGAGCAGTTCTTC	CASSPLALVLYYNEQFF
TRBJ2-6	few	TRBV3-1	.	TGTGCCAGCAGCCAATCGGGTCTCGGTAGCTCCTCTGGGGCCAACGTCCTGACTTTC	CASSQSGLGSSSGANVLTF
TRBJ2-5	few	TRBV10-3	.	TGTGCCATCAGTGAAGAACTAGCTGGTGAGACCCAGTACTTC	CAISEELAGETQYF
TRBJ1-4	.	TRBV10-3	.	TGTGCCATCGCAGAGGGGAAGAATGAAAAACTGTTTTTT	CAIAEGKNEKLFF
TRBJ2-1	few	TRBV20-1	.	TGCAGTGCAGAGCCTGCCAGGGCCTCAGTTTACAATGAGCAGTTCTTC	CSAEPARASVYNEQFF
TRBJ1-1	.	TRBV30	.	TGTGCCTGGACCAATGGCGGGGTGAACACTGAAGCTTTCTTT	CAWTNGGVNTEAFF
TRBJ2-3	few	TRBV15	.	TGTGCCACCAGCAGAGATCGGCGGGGATATGGCACAGATACGCAGTATTTT	CATSRDRRGYGTDTQYF
TRBJ1-2	few	TRBV20-1	.	TGCAGTCCTTCCGATGATCGGGGCTACACCTTC	CSPSDDRGYTF
TRBJ1-4	.	TRBV10-3	.	TGTGCCATCAGTGAACGGCTCGAGGGCGAAAAACTGTTTTTT	CAISERLEGEKLFF
TRBJ2-3	.	TRBV6-6	TRBD2	TGTGCCAGCAGTTACGGATTAGCGGGGGCGGATGTAGATACGCAGTATTTT	CASSYGLAGADVDTQYF
TRBJ1-4	few	TRBV2	TRBD1	TGTGCCAGCACCGACGGACAGGGAGCTGTGAAACTGTTTTTT	CASTDGQGAVKLFF
TRBJ2-5	.	TRBV5-1	.	TGCGCCAGCAGCTTGTCGGATAGGGGCGGGGAGACCCAGTACTTC	CASSLSDRGGETQYF
TRBJ2-7	.	TRBV10-3	.	TGTGCCATCAGAAAATCGGGACAAAGCCTATACGAGCAGTACTTC	CAIRKSGQSLYEQYF
TRBJ2-5	.	TRBV4-2	TRBD2	TGTGCCAGCAGCCCGGGACTAGCGGGCAACTCCCAAGAGACCCAGTACTTC	CASSPGLAGNSQETQYF
TRBJ1-1	.	TRBV11-2	.	TGTGCCAGCAGCCGACTGTGGGGATACCCCGAGGCTTTCTTT	CASSRLWGYPEAFF
TRBJ2-3	few	TRBV12-3/TRBV12-4	TRBD2	TGTGCCAGCAGCCTCCGCGGGGGGGGCACAGATACGCAGTATTTT	CASSLRGGGTDTQYF
TRBJ1-2	once	TRBV5-1	.	TGCGCCAGCAGCCCCCCGACACCAAACGATGGCTACACCTTC	CASSPPTPNDGYTF
TRBJ1-5	.	TRBV20-1	.	TGCAGTGCTACCCACGGCAGCAATCAGCCCCAGCATTTT	CSATHGSNQPQHF
TRBJ1-2	.	TRBV2	TRBD1	TGTGCCAGCAGTCGCGACAGGGTGGACTATGGCTACACCTTC	CASSRDRVDYGYTF
TRBJ1-1	many	TRBV12-3/TRBV12-4	.	TGTGCCAGCAGCCAGGGACTTGAAGCTTTCTTT	CASSQGLEAFF
TRBJ2-5	.	TRBV9	.	TGTGCCAGCAGCTTTTCGACAGAAGAGACCCAGTACTTC	CASSFSTEETQYF
TRBJ2-7	few	TRBV20-1	.	TGCAGTGCCCGAAACCCGACTGACTCCTACGAGCAGTACTTC	CSARNPTDSYEQYF
TRBJ1-2	few	TRBV12-3/TRBV12-4	.	TGTGCCAGCAGTTTATTAGACGCATATGGCTACACCTTC	CASSLLDAYGYTF
TRBJ2-4	.	TRBV28	.	TGTGCCAGCAGTCCCCTCGGGGCAGGGGTCGTCAAAAACATTCAGTACTTC	CASSPLGAGVVKNIQYF
TRBJ2-7	few	TRBV12-3/TRBV12-4	.	TGTGCCAGCAGTGGTTATCGGGACATCAGCTACGAGCAGTACTTC	CASSGYRDISYEQYF
TRBJ1-2	few	TRBV28	.	TGTGCCAGCAGTTTATCCGGCCAGGGCCTAGAGTATGGCTACACCTTC	CASSLSGQGLEYGYTF
TRBJ2-2	few	TRBV5-4	TRBD2	TGTGCCAGCAGCTTCAGCGGGGGGGCCTTCACCGGGGAGCTGTTTTTT	CASSFSGGAFTGELFF
TRBJ2-7	few	TRBV27	TRBD1	TGTGCCAGCACCCTCGACAGGGAAGACGAGCAGTACTTC	CASTLDREDEQYF
TRBJ2-4	few	TRBV12-3/TRBV12-4	TRBD2	TGTGCCAGCAGCCTTAGCGGGGGGGGATTAAACATTCAGTACTTC	CASSLSGGGLNIQYF
TRBJ1-5	few	TRBV20-1	TRBD1	TGCAGTGCCTCTGGACAGGGGGGGATTAAAATGCCCCAGCATTTT	CSASGQGGIKMPQHF
TRBJ1-2	.	TRBV19	.	TGTGCCAGTAGTATCGGCCAGGTCTATGGCTACACCTTC	CASSIGQVYGYTF
TRBJ2-5	.	TRBV28	TRBD1	TGTGCCACCCGGGACAGCCAAGAGGCCCAGTACTTC	CATRDSQEAQYF
TRBJ2-7	.	TRBV4-2	TRBD1	TGTGCCAGCAGCCAAGCGGGACAGGGTGTCCACGAGCAGTACTTC	CASSQAGQGVHEQYF
TRBJ2-2	.	TRBV29-1	.	TGCAGCGTGGAGGGGAACACCGGGGAGCTGTTTTTT	CSVEGNTGELFF
TRBJ2-7	few	TRBV12-3/TRBV12-4	.	TGTGCTAGCACCCAAAGTACCCATTCCTACGAGCAGTACTTC	CASTQSTHSYEQYF
TRBJ2-1	few	TRBV3-1	.	TGTGCCAGCAGCCCGGACTTATCCAATGAGCAGTTCTTC	CASSPDLSNEQFF
TRBJ2-5	few	TRBV20-1	.	TGCAGTGCTAGACTCGGACAGCAAGAGACCCAGTACTTC	CSARLGQQETQYF
TRBJ2-5	few	TRBV2	TRBD2	TGTGCCAGCAGCCGCCCGGATCGCGGGGGACAAGAGACCCAGTACTTC	CASSRPDRGGQETQYF
TRBJ1-2	few	TRBV28	TRBD1	TGTGCCAGCAGTCCCGCAACAGGGGCAGGTATGGAAGATGGCTACACCTTC	CASSPATGAGMEDGYTF
TRBJ2-5	few	TRBV5-1	.	TGCGCCAGCAGCCTCCAGCGAGCGGGTGAAGAGACCCAGTACTTC	CASSLQRAGEETQYF
TRBJ2-5	.	TRBV28	TRBD1	TGTGCCAGCAGCAGGCAGGGGGTCCCGAAAGAGACCCAGTACTTC	CASSRQGVPKETQYF
TRBJ2-7	.	TRBV5-1	TRBD1	TGCGCCAGCCGTGTGACAGGGACCCACGAGCAGTACTTC	CASRVTGTHEQYF
TRBJ2-1	few	TRBV7-9	.	TGTGCCAGCAGCGCGAGGCCCACGGGACGCCCAAGCTCCTACAATGAGCAGTTCTTC	CASSARPTGRPSSYNEQFF
TRBJ2-5	.	TRBV30	.	TGTGCCTGGAGTGAGAGAGAGACCCAGTACTTC	CAWSERETQYF
TRBJ2-7	.	TRBV6-1	TRBD2	TGTGCCAGCAGTGACCCCGGGACTAGCGGGGTTAACGAGCAGTACTTC	CASSDPGTSGVNEQYF
TRBJ1-1	many	TRBV6-1	.	TGTGCCAGCAGATGGTCGGTTGTCACTGAAGCTTTCTTT	CASRWSVVTEAFF
TRBJ1-1	.	TRBV7-9	.	TGTGCCAGCAGCCCCCCGGCTCGAAGCACTGAAGCTTTCTTT	CASSPPARSTEAFF
TRBJ1-6	.	TRBV29-1	.	TGCAGCGTTGGGGACACCCTCAATTCACCCCTCCACTTT	CSVGDTLNSPLHF
TRBJ2-3	many	TRBV20-1	TRBD2	TGCAGTGCTAACGATTTGGGGACTAGCGATAGAGATACGCAGTATTTT	CSANDLGTSDRDTQYF
TRBJ1-2	.	TRBV3-1	TRBD1	TGTGCCAGCAGCGCAGGGGGCACTAACTATGGCTACACCTTC	CASSAGGTNYGYTF
TRBJ2-5	.	TRBV11-2	.	TGTGCCAGCAGCCTCCGGGACATCCAAGAGACCCAGTACTTC	CASSLRDIQETQYF
TRBJ1-4	.	TRBV12-3/TRBV12-4	.	TGTGCCAGCACCCGGGGTGGCACAGACTTAAATGAAAAACTGTTTTTT	CASTRGGTDLNEKLFF
TRBJ2-5	.	TRBV12-3/TRBV12-4	.	TGTGCCAGCAGACTAACTAGCTTGGGAGAGACCCAGTACTTC	CASRLTSLGETQYF